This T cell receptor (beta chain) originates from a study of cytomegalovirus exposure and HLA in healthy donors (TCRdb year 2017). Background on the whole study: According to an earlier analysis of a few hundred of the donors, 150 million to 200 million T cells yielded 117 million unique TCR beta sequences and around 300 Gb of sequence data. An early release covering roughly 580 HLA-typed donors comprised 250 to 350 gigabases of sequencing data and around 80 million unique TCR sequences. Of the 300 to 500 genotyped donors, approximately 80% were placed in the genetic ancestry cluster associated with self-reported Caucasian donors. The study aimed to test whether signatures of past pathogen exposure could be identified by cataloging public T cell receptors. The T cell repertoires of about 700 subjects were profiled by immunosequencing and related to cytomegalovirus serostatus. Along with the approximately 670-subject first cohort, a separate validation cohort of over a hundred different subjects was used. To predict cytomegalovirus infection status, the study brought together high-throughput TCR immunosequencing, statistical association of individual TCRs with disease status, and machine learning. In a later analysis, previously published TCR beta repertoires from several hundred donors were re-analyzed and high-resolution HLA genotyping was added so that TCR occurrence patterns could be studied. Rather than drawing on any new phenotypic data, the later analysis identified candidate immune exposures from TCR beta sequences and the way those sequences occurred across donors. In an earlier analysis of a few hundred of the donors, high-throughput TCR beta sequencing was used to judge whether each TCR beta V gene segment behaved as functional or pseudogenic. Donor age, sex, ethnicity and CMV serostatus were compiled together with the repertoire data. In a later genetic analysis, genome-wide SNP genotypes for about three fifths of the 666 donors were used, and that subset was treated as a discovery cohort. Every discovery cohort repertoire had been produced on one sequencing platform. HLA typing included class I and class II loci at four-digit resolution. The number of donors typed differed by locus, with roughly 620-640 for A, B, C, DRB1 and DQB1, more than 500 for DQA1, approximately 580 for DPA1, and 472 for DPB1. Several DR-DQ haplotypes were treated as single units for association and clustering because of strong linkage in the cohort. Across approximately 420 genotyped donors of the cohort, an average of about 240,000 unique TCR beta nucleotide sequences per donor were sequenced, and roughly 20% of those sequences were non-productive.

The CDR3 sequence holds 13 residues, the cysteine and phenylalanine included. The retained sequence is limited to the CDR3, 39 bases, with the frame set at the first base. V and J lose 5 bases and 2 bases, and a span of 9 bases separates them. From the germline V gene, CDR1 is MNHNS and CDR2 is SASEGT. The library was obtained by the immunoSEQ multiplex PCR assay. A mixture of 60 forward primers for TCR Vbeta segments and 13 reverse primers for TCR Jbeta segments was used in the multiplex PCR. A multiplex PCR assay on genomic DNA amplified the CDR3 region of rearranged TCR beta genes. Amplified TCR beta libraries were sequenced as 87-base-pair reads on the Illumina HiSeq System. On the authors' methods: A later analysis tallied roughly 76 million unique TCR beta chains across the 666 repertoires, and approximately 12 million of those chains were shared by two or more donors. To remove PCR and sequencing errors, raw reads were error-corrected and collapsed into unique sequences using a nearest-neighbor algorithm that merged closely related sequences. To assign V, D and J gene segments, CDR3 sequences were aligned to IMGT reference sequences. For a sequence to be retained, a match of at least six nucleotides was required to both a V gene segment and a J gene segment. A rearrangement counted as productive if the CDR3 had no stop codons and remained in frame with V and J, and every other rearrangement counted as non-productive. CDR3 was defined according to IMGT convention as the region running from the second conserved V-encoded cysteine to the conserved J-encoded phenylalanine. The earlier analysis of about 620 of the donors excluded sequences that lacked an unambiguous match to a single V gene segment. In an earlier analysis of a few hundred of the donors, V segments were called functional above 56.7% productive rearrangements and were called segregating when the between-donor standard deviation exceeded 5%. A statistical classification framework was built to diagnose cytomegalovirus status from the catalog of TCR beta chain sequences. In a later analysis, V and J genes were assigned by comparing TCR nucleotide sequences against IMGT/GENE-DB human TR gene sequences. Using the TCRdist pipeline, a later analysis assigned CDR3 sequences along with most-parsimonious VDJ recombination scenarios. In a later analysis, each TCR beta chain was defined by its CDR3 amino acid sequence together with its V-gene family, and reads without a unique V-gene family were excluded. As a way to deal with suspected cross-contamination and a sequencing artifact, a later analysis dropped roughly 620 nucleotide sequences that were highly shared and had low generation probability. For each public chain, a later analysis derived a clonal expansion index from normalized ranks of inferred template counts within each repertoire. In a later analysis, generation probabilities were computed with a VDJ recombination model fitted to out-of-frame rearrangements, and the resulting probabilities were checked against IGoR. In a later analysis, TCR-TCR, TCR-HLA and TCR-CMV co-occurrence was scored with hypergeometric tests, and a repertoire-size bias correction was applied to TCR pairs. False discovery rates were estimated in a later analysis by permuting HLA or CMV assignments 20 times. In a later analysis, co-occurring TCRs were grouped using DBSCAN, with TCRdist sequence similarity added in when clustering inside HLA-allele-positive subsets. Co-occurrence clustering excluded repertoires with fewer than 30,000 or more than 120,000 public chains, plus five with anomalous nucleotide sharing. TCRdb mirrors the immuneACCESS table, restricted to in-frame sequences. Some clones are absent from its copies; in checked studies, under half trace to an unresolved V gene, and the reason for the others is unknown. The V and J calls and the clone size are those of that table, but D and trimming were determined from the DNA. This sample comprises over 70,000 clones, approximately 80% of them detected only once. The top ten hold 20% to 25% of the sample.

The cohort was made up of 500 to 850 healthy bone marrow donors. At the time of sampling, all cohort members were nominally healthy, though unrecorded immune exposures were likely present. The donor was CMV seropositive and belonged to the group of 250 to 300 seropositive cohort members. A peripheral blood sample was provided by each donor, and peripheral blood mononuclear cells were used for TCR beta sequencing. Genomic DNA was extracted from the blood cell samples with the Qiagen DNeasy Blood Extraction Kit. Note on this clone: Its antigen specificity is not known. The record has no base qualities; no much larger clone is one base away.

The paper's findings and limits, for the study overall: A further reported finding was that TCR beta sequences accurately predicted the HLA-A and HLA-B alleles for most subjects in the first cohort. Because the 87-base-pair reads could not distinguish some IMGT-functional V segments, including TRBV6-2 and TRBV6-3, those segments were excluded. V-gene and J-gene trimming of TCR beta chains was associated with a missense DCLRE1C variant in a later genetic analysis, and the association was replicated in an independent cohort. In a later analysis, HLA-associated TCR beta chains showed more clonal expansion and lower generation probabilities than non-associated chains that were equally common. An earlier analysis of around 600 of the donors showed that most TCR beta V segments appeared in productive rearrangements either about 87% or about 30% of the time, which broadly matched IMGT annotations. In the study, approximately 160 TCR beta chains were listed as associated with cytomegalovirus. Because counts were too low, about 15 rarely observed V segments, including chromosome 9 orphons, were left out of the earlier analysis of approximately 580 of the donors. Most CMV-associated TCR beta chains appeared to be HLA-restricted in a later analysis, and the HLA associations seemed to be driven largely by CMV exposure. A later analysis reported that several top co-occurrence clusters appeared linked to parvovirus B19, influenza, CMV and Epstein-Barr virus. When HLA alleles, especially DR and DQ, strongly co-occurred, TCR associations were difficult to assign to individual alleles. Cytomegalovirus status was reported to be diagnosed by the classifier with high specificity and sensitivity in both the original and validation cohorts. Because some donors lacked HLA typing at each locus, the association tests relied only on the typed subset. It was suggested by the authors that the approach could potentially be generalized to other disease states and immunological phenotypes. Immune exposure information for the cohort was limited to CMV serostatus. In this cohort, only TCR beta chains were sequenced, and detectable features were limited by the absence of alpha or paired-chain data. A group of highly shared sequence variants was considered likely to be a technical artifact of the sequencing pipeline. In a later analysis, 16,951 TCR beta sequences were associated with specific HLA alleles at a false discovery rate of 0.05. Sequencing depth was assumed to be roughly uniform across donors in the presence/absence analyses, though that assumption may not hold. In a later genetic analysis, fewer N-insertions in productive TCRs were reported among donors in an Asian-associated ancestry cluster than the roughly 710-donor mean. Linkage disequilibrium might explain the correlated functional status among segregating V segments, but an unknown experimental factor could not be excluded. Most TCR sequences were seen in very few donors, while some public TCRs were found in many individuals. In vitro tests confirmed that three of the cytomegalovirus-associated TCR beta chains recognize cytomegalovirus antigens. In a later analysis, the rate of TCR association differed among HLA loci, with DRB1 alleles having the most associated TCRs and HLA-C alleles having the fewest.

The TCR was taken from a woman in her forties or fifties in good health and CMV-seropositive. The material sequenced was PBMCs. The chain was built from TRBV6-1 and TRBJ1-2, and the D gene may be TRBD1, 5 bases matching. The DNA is TGTGCCAGCAGTTTGACAGCCAACTATGGCTACACCTTC. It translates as CASSLTANYGYTF.